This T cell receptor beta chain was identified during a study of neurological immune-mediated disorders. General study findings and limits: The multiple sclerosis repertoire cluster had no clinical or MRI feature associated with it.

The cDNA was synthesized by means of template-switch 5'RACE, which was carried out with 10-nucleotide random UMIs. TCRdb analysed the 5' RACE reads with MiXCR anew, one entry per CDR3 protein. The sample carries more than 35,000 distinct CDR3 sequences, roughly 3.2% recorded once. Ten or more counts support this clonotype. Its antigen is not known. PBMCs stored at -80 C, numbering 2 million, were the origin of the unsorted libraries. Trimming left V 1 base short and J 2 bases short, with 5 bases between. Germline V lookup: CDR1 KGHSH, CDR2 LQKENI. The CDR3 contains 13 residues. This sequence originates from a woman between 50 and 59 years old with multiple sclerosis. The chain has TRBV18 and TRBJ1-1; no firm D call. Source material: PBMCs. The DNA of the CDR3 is TGTGCCAGCTCACCACAGGCTAACACTGAAGCTTTCTTT. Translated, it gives CASSPQANTEAFF.